This TCR beta chain comes out of a study of shared clonotypes between healthy human individuals. Looking at the study overall: The people who gave samples were a couple of women and a few men aged 18 to 49.

The data were produced by immunoSEQ multiplex PCR, yet TCRdb's version contains in-frame clones alone and is incomplete. Of under 1,900,000 clones in the sample, approximately 98.5% were seen once. Germline V CDR1 and CDR2: LNHNV, YYDKDF (reference sequence). Trimming removed 1 base from V and 6 bases from J; junction bases left unmatched: 4. There are 14 residues in the CDR3. The receptor's source is a man younger than 45 in good health. The rearrangement joins TRBV15 to TRBJ1-1, with TRBD1 matching 8 bases. The sample comprised naive CD4+ T cells sorted from blood. Subset meaning: CD45RA+ positively selected. The DNA for the CDR3 is TGTGCCACCAGCAGAGCAGACAGGGGCGCTGAAGCTTTCTTT. This sequence encodes CATSRADRGAEAFF.